The subject of this entry is one TCR beta chain. The sample is drawn from a study of T cell repertoires in cytomegalovirus infection. TCRdb re-derived calls from the reads in MiXCR, one entry per CDR3 protein. The sample holds 200,000 to 250,000 distinct CDR3 sequences, roughly 20% seen once. The CDR3 runs 15 residues. The ends were cut back, 4 bases at V and 5 bases at J, with 14 bases in the middle. The J gene is TRBJ2-2, the V gene TRBV12-3 or TRBV12-4; D unresolved. What was sequenced was CD8+ T cells from PBMCs. This clonotype originated in a human donor in good health (CMV status not recorded). Some clones in this sample may be carry-over from other donors' samples. DNA of the CDR3: TGTGCCAGCAGTTCCTTACTGGACGGGACCGGGGAGCTGTTTTTT. This translates into CASSSLLDGTGELFF.